This T cell receptor (beta chain) was obtained from a study of cytomegalovirus exposure and HLA in healthy donors. The PCR contained 60 Vbeta and 13 Jbeta primers. Clones were read by immunoSEQ multiplex PCR, and TCRdb kept only the in-frame ones, dropping some. The data show 150,000 to 200,000 clones, around 78% seen once. Germline CDR1 reads MNHEY; CDR2 reads SMNVEV (reference sequence). This CDR3 has 14 residues. V lost 5 bases, J lost 7 bases, and 4 bases stayed unmatched. V is TRBV27 and J is TRBJ2-2, with 10 bases lining up with TRBD1. Sequenced sample: PBMCs. The sequence was collected from a woman aged 50 to 60 in good health and CMV-seropositive. CDR3 bases: TGTGCCAGCAGTCCGACAGGGGGCCACGGGGAGCTGTTTTTT. This sequence encodes CASSPTGGHGELFF.